Listed below are T cell receptor beta chains from one sample, sequenced in a study of T cell responses to AZD1222 COVID-19 vaccine. Profiling relied on immunoSEQ multiplex PCR, and the TCRdb table lists in-frame clones only, not all of them. The top ten clones hold about 4.7% of a sample with approximately 120,000 clones, around 90% of them seen once. This specimen was peripheral blood, taken on day 0 of AZD1222 vaccination. The receptors shown here come from an adult in good health. The CDR3 runs from the conserved cysteine through the conserved F or W. A D gene is named only where the DNA matches it firmly. Expanded clones are given a class, and other clones once, few, many or no size at all.

V gene,clone size,J gene,D gene,CDR3 DNA,CDR3 protein
TRBV2,-,TRBJ2-7,-,TGTGCCAGCAGGAAAGCCCGGGACCGAGCCTACGAGCAGTACTTC,CASRKARDRAYEQYF
TRBV28,-,TRBJ2-1,-,TGTGCCAGCAGCCTGAGGGTTAGGACAGCCCTCGAGTCCCGCAATGAGCAGTTCTTC,CASSLRVRTALESRNEQFF
TRBV27,once,TRBJ2-7,TRBD1,TGTGCCAGCAGTTTGACGGGGACAGGGAGGGAGCAGTACTTC,CASSLTGTGREQYF
TRBV30,-,TRBJ1-6,TRBD1,TGTGCCTGGAGTGGGGGACAGAGTTCACCCCTCCACTTT,CAWSGGQSSPLHF
TRBV9,-,TRBJ2-1,TRBD2,TGTGCCAGCAGCCCCTTCAGCGGGGGGGACTACAATGAGCAGTTCTTC,CASSPFSGGDYNEQFF
TRBV7-2,-,TRBJ1-1,-,TGTGCCAGCAGCTTAGCTCTGGGGCGAAGCACTGAAGCTTTCTTT,CASSLALGRSTEAFF
TRBV11-2,-,TRBJ2-7,TRBD1,TGTGCCAGCAGCTCCTTAGACGAAACCGGGACAGGGCTGTTATACGAGCAGTACTTC,CASSSLDETGTGLLYEQYF
TRBV6-4,-,TRBJ1-3,TRBD1,TGTGCCAGCAGGAGGGGACAGAAGCTGATTGGAAACACCATATATTTT,CASRRGQKLIGNTIYF
TRBV19,few,TRBJ2-1,TRBD2,TGTGCCAGTAGTTATGGACTAGCATACAATGAGCAGTTCTTC,CASSYGLAYNEQFF
TRBV9,-,TRBJ2-4,-,TGTGCCAGCAGCCCCGATCAGGGAGGGGGAAACATTCAGTACTTC,CASSPDQGGGNIQYF
TRBV4-3,-,TRBJ1-4,TRBD1,TGCGCCAGCAGCCAAGAAGGGGGGACAGGGAGTGAAAAACTGTTTTTT,CASSQEGGTGSEKLFF
TRBV18,-,TRBJ1-2,TRBD1,TGTGCCAGCTCTCCTGGGACAGCCTTTAACTATGGCTACACCTTC,CASSPGTAFNYGYTF
TRBV2,-,TRBJ2-2,-,TGTGCCAGCAGTGAATGGCGGAACACCGGGGAGCTGTTTTTT,CASSEWRNTGELFF
TRBV9,-,TRBJ1-2,TRBD1,TGTGCCAGCAGCGAGGGGACAGCGCCCACCCCCTCGTATGGCTACACCTTC,CASSEGTAPTPSYGYTF
TRBV24-1,-,TRBJ1-2,-,TGTGCCACCAGTGATTCATGGGACTATGGCTACACCTTC,CATSDSWDYGYTF
TRBV3-1/TRBV3-2,-,TRBJ1-5,-,TGTGCCAGCAGCCAGATGCCACACTTCAATCAGCCCCAGCATTTT,CASSQMPHFNQPQHF
TRBV7-2,-,TRBJ2-1,TRBD2,TGTGCCAGCAGCTTTCAGCGGGGGGGCCCGTTGTGGCAGTTCTTC,CASSFQRGGPLWQFF
TRBV27,-,TRBJ1-5,-,TGTGCCAGCAGTTTATCGATGAGCAATCAGCCCCAGCATTTT,CASSLSMSNQPQHF
TRBV4-3,once,TRBJ1-5,-,TGCGCCAGCAGCCAAGCCAGGGCACAGCCCCAGCATTTT,CASSQARAQPQHF
TRBV6-5,-,TRBJ2-7,-,TGTGCCAGCAGACCTCCGGGACTCATCGAGCAGTACTTC,CASRPPGLIEQYF
TRBV19,-,TRBJ2-7,-,TGTGCCAGTAGTATGGTGGGACTCGCCCCCGACGAGCAGTACTTC,CASSMVGLAPDEQYF
TRBV5-1,-,TRBJ2-3,-,TGCGCCAGCAGCCCCGGACAGACGACAGATACGCAGTATTTT,CASSPGQTTDTQYF
TRBV4-1,-,TRBJ2-1,TRBD2,TGCGCCAGCAGCCCCGTAGCGGGAGGGGATAATGAGCAGTTCTTC,CASSPVAGGDNEQFF
TRBV27,-,TRBJ1-2,-,TGTGCCAGCAGTTTATCGCCGGACAGAAAAAACTATGGCTACACCTTC,CASSLSPDRKNYGYTF
TRBV7-5,-,TRBJ1-6,-,TGTGCCAGAAGCACATTACACCGGGACAGGAATTCACCCCTCCACTTT,CARSTLHRDRNSPLHF
TRBV19,-,TRBJ1-4,TRBD1,TGTGCCAGTAGTAGGCAGGGGGGTGAAAAACTGTTTTTT,CASSRQGGEKLFF
TRBV20-1,-,TRBJ1-1,-,TGCAGTGCGGCCCCGAACACTGAAGCTTTCTTT,CSAAPNTEAFF
TRBV5-4,-,TRBJ2-3,-,TGTGCCAGCAGCTCTCTGGGTGCGAGAGATACGCAGTATTTT,CASSSLGARDTQYF
TRBV5-1,-,TRBJ1-2,TRBD1,TGCGCCAGCACGCTTGGGCCAGGGGGTTATACTAACTATGGCTACACCTTC,CASTLGPGGYTNYGYTF
TRBV19,-,TRBJ2-7,-,TGTGCCAGTAGTATCCTCCTGGAGGGGTACGAGCAGTACTTC,CASSILLEGYEQYF
TRBV10-3,-,TRBJ1-2,-,TGTGCCATCAGTGGAGGACAGCTCCAGGGGTATGGCTACACCTTC,CAISGGQLQGYGYTF